This T cell receptor beta chain derives from a study of blood T cell repertoires in COVID-19 (TCRdb year 2020). Study-level background: Collaborator samples came from the United States, Italy and Spain and covered acute and convalescent phases of COVID-19. The samples were drawn from two sources: the first 160 participants of the ongoing ImmuneRACE study, and about 1,300 subjects contributed by 6 global collaborators. The repertoires were released in a freely available public database meant as a resource for research on the immune response to SARS-CoV-2. Subjects who had been exposed to COVID-19, were actively infected with it, or had recovered from it provided the deeply sampled blood TCRbeta repertoires that made up the dataset. Where HLA class I and class II types were available, the types were taken from metadata supplied by the sample provider, not from assay-based typing. The material from the prospective study consisted of cDNA or gDNA derived from T cells, B-cell-depleted T cells, or PBMCs. A de-identified subject ID, COVID-19 status, age in years and sex were almost always included in the sample metadata. Beyond this particular receptor, the publication reports: The quantity of clinical and demographic metadata differed by source and by participant and was supplied without curation.

One collaborating source in Seattle enrolled patients while the patients were actively infected and followed the patients over time throughout the course of disease. Collaborating institutions collected whole blood in K2EDTA tubes following their own protocols. For TCRbeta analysis, collaborator samples were shipped as frozen whole blood, as isolated PBMCs, or as DNA extracted from either sample type. From its cysteine to its phenylalanine, the CDR3 spans 16 amino acids. The kept DNA is CDR3 alone, 48 bases in frame from the first base. V loses 8 bases, J loses 9 bases, and the germline ends lie 28 bases apart. From a lookup of the germline V gene, CDR1 and CDR2 are ENHRY and SYGVKD. Details on this clone: Its specific antigen is unknown. The input lacks base qualities; no much larger clone sits a single base away.

The immunoSEQ Assay, a bias-controlled multiplex PCR, was used to amplify TCRbeta CDR3 regions from genomic DNA. Concerning the study's data processing: The number of nucleated cells in each sample was estimated from the amplification of reference gene primers within the assay. To quantify the absolute abundance of each unique TCRbeta CDR3 rearrangement, sequence reads were collapsed and filtered. For each sample, productive Simpson clonality was calculated as the square root of Simpson's diversity index over productive rearrangements. What TCRdb holds here is the immuneACCESS table cut down to in-frame rearrangements. Part of the clones is not present; checked against another copy, under half of the missing clones reflect an unresolved V gene, and the others are unexplained. The D gene and trimming were derived from the DNA, and the V and J assignments and clone size from that table. Counted in this sample were roughly 300,000 clones; 86% of them appeared once. Together, the top ten hold more than 10% of the sample.

Sequencing input: peripheral blood. The rearrangement combines TRBV10-3 with TRBJ2-5; TRBD2 is perhaps the D gene, given 5 matching bases. The receptor's source is a woman in her thirties with COVID-19, enrolled during active disease. The DNA reads as follows: TGTGCCATCGGGAGCGGTCACCCCACTATGGGTACGGCCCAGTACTTC. Its translation reads: CAIGSGHPTMGTAQYF.